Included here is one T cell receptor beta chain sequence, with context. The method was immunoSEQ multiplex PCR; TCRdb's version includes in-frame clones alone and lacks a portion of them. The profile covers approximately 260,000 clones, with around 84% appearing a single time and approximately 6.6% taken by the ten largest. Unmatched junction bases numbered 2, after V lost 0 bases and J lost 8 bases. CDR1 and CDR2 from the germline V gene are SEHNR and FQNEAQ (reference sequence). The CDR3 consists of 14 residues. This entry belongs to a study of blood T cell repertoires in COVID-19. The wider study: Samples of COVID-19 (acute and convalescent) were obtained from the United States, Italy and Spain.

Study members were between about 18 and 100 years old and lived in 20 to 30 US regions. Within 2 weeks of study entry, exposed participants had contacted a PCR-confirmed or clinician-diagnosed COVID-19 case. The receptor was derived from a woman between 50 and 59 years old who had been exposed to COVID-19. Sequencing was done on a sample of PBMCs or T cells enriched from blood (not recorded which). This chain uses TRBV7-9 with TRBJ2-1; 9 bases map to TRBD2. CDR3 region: CASSLAAGGDEQFF. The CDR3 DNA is TGTGCCAGCAGCTTAGCGGCGGGGGGGGATGAGCAGTTCTTC. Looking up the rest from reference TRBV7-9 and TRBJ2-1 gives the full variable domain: DTGVSQNPRHKITKRGQNVTFRCDPISEHNRLYWYRQTLGQGPEFLTYFQNEAQLEKSRLLSDRFSAERPKGSFSTLEIQRTEQGDSAMYLCASSLAAGGDEQFFGPGTRLTVL.